This note documents a single T cell receptor (beta chain) sequence. The antigen is not known. The germline gives CDR1 GTSNPN, CDR2 SVGIG (reference sequence). This CDR3 has 13 residues. V shed 8 bases and J 10 bases; nucleotides not matched to a gene: 8. The sample originates from a study of T-cell reconstitution after alpha-beta-depleted transplantation in children. The TCRbeta library incorporated unique molecular identifiers. In TCRdb, the PCR reads were re-called with MiXCR into one record per CDR3 protein. Here the sample spans about 900,000 distinct CDR3 sequences, less than 30% being singletons. The study, taken as a whole, reports: T-cell numbers and diversity, one year after transplant, stemmed largely from T cells that were newly produced. Several hundred rapidly expanded clones from non-depleted graft cells reportedly supplied alpha-beta T cells about two months post-transplant.

The source of this sequence is a boy younger than two who had a stem cell transplant for SCID, so the T cells may come from the graft donor. The genes are TRBV30 and TRBJ2-1, with 13 bases lining up with TRBD2. Here the sequenced sample was PBMCs, mostly from graft donor cells, taken 360 days after TCRalphabeta/CD19-depleted stem cell transplant. The CDR3 spells CAATSGGAREQFF. CDR3 DNA: TGTGCCGCTACTAGCGGGGGGGCACGGGAGCAGTTCTTC.